Listed below are T cell receptor beta chains from one sample, sequenced in a study of a mutant IDH1 vaccine in newly diagnosed glioma. No antigen has been assigned to these receptors. The method was immunoSEQ multiplex PCR; TCRdb's version includes in-frame clones alone and lacks a portion of them. This table holds 40,000 to 45,000 clones, around four fifths found once. The sample was PBMCs, taken from a glioma patient whose treatment included an IDH1 peptide vaccine. These receptors all come from a man aged 50 to 60 with glioma. CDR3s include the opening cysteine and the closing phenylalanine or tryptophan. Fields, in order: J gene, CDR3 length, D gene, clone size, V gene, CDR3 DNA, CDR3 protein. The D gene is left open where the match is weak. Size values are once, few and many counts, or a class for expanded clones, and some rows have none.

TRBJ2-2 | 12 | . | . | TRBV10-3 | TGTGCCATCAGTGAGGGGAGGGGGGAGCTGTTTTTT | CAISEGRGELFF
TRBJ1-1 | 15 | . | . | TRBV4-1 | TGCGCCAGCAGCCAAGGCCCCTATTCGAACACTGAAGCTTTCTTT | CASSQGPYSNTEAFF
TRBJ2-5 | 16 | . | . | TRBV4-3 | TGCGCCAGCAGCCAAATTAGCGGCCCTAGAGGAGAGACCCAGTACTTC | CASSQISGPRGETQYF
TRBJ2-7 | 14 | . | . | TRBV2 | TGTGCCAGCAGTGAACGGGGACGACTCTACGAGCAGTACTTC | CASSERGRLYEQYF
TRBJ2-7 | 12 | . | . | TRBV7-2 | TGTGCCAGCAGCAAATTTTCCTACGAGCAGTACTTC | CASSKFSYEQYF
TRBJ2-7 | 14 | . | . | TRBV13 | TGTGCCAGCAGCTGGGGAACAGGTTCCTACGAGCAGTACTTC | CASSWGTGSYEQYF
TRBJ1-2 | 15 | . | . | TRBV15 | TGTGCCACCAGCAGAGAAGACACCTATAACTATGGCTACACCTTC | CATSREDTYNYGYTF
TRBJ1-2 | 12 | . | . | TRBV6-5 | TGTGCCAGCAGCCGCGAGGGAGGGGGCTACACCTTC | CASSREGGGYTF
TRBJ2-5 | 12 | . | . | TRBV18 | TGTGCCAGCTCACCACTCCAAGAGACCCAGTACTTC | CASSPLQETQYF
TRBJ1-5 | 13 | . | . | TRBV6-1 | TGTGCCAGCAGTGAGGGCGGATTTCGGCCCCAGCATTTT | CASSEGGFRPQHF
TRBJ1-5 | 15 | TRBD1 | . | TRBV13 | TGTGCCAGCAGCTTGGGACAGGGAAGTCATCAGCCCCAGCATTTT | CASSLGQGSHQPQHF
TRBJ2-3 | 16 | . | . | TRBV7-3 | TGTGCCAGCAGCTTAACAGGGGATGTGAGCACAGATACGCAGTATTTT | CASSLTGDVSTDTQYF
TRBJ2-1 | 15 | TRBD2 | . | TRBV27 | TGTGCCAGCAGTTTAGAAGCGGGGGGGCTGAGTGAGCAGTTCTTC | CASSLEAGGLSEQFF
TRBJ2-3 | 16 | TRBD2 | once | TRBV4-1 | TGCGCCAGCAGCCCAGTGGGGGGAGGGGGCACAGATACGCAGTATTTT | CASSPVGGGGTDTQYF
TRBJ2-5 | 11 | . | . | TRBV6-6 | TGTGCCAGCTCCACGGCCCTGGCCCAGTACTTC | CASSTALAQYF
TRBJ2-7 | 15 | . | . | TRBV6-6 | TGTGCCAGCAGTCAGTTCCCAACGGCGACCTACGAGCAGTACTTC | CASSQFPTATYEQYF
TRBJ2-2 | 17 | TRBD2 | . | TRBV7-3 | TGTGCCAGCAGCATCACCCGTAGCGGGGGGGGCACCGGGGAGCTGTTTTTT | CASSITRSGGGTGELFF
TRBJ2-1 | 16 | TRBD1 | . | TRBV4-3 | TGCGCCAGCAGCCAAGATAAGCGGACAGGGGCATTAGAGCAGTTCTTC | CASSQDKRTGALEQFF
TRBJ2-4 | 15 | TRBD2 | . | TRBV5-6 | TGTGCCAGCAGCCCCCGGGGGGTATTGAAAAACATTCAGTACTTC | CASSPRGVLKNIQYF
TRBJ1-6 | 16 | . | . | TRBV19 | TGTGCCAGTAGTCGAGACCTGGGCAGCATAAATTCACCCCTCCACTTT | CASSRDLGSINSPLHF
TRBJ1-5 | 12 | . | . | TRBV6-5 | TGTGCCAGCAGTACCCCCGGCCAGCCCCAGCATTTT | CASSTPGQPQHF
TRBJ2-7 | 16 | TRBD2 | . | TRBV4-2 | TGTGCCAGCAGTCTCAAAGAGGGCGGGGGGGCGGACGAGCAGTACTTC | CASSLKEGGGADEQYF
TRBJ2-6 | 15 | TRBD1 | . | TRBV2 | TGTGCCAGCCGGGACAGGGGATTGGGGGCCAACGTCCTGACTTTC | CASRDRGLGANVLTF
TRBJ1-1 | 13 | TRBD1 | . | TRBV19 | TGTGCCACCGCGACAGGGGGGTACACTGAAGCTTTCTTT | CATATGGYTEAFF
TRBJ2-3 | 14 | TRBD1 | . | TRBV7-2 | TGTGCCAGCAGGCGACAGGGGATCACAGATACGCAGTATTTT | CASRRQGITDTQYF
TRBJ2-7 | 12 | . | . | TRBV2 | TGTGCCAGCAGTGTGACACCGGCCGAGCAGTACTTC | CASSVTPAEQYF
TRBJ2-3 | 15 | . | few | TRBV18 | TGTGCCAGCTCACCACAACAGGGATCCACAGATACGCAGTATTTT | CASSPQQGSTDTQYF
TRBJ2-5 | 13 | . | . | TRBV7-9 | TGTGCCAGCAGCTTGGGCGGCGAAGAGACCCAGTACTTC | CASSLGGEETQYF
TRBJ2-7 | 13 | . | once | TRBV2 | TGTGCCGATGCGACTCGACCATCCTACGAGCAGTACTTC | CADATRPSYEQYF
TRBJ2-7 | 14 | . | . | TRBV14 | TGTGCCAGCAGCCAAGCCCCAGGGCCCTACGAGCAGTACTTC | CASSQAPGPYEQYF
TRBJ2-2 | 13 | . | . | TRBV18 | TGTGCCAGCTCACCAGACAACACCGGGGAGCTGTTTTTT | CASSPDNTGELFF
TRBJ1-5 | 14 | . | . | TRBV7-2 | TGTGCCAGCAGCCCTCCTTTGGGCAATCAGCCCCAGCATTTT | CASSPPLGNQPQHF
TRBJ1-1 | 17 | TRBD1 | . | TRBV2 | TGTGCCAGCAGTGAAGCGAGACAGGGGAATTTAAACACTGAAGCTTTCTTT | CASSEARQGNLNTEAFF
TRBJ2-2 | 13 | . | . | TRBV9 | TGTGCCAGCAGCGTAGTATCTGGCGGGGAGCTGTTTTTT | CASSVVSGGELFF
TRBJ1-6 | 14 | TRBD1 | . | TRBV5-5 | TGTGCCAGCAGCTCGGGACAGGGAAATTCACCCCTCCACTTT | CASSSGQGNSPLHF
TRBJ1-5 | 14 | . | . | TRBV4-1 | TGCGCCAGCAGCCAGGGGGGGGGCGATCAGCCCCAGCATTTT | CASSQGGGDQPQHF
TRBJ2-7 | 16 | . | few | TRBV7-9 | TGTGCCAGCAGCTTTCTGGGCAGAGGCCGAACCTACGAGCAGTACTTC | CASSFLGRGRTYEQYF
TRBJ2-5 | 14 | . | . | TRBV7-7 | TGTGCTAGCAGCTTAGGGGGACTCAAAGAGACCCAGTACTTC | CASSLGGLKETQYF
TRBJ2-3 | 14 | . | . | TRBV4-1 | TGCGCCAGCAGCCCGGGACGGAGCACAGATACGCAGTATTTT | CASSPGRSTDTQYF
TRBJ2-5 | 11 | . | . | TRBV6-6 | TGTGCCAGCAGTGAGGGACTCCTCCAGTACTTC | CASSEGLLQYF
TRBJ1-2 | 13 | . | . | TRBV30 | TGTGCCTGGAGCCGAGGGAGAGGCTATGGCTACACCTTC | CAWSRGRGYGYTF
TRBJ2-7 | 14 | TRBD1 | . | TRBV27 | TGTGCCAGCAGTACAGACAGGGGGGTGTACGAGCAGTACTTC | CASSTDRGVYEQYF
TRBJ1-1 | 13 | TRBD1 | . | TRBV27 | TGTGCCAGCAGTCCGACAGGGTCCACTGAAGCTTTCTTT | CASSPTGSTEAFF
TRBJ2-3 | 11 | . | . | TRBV10-2 | TGCGCCAGCAACTACGGGGATACGCAGTATTTT | CASNYGDTQYF
TRBJ2-1 | 16 | TRBD1 | once | TRBV15 | TGTGCCACCAGCAGAGATGGACAGGGGGCCTACAATGAGCAGTTCTTC | CATSRDGQGAYNEQFF
TRBJ1-5 | 16 | . | . | TRBV4-2 | TGTGCCAGCAGCCTTGGTATCACAGGCCACCATCAGCCCCAGCATTTT | CASSLGITGHHQPQHF
TRBJ2-7 | 13 | . | . | TRBV28 | TGTGCCAGCAGTTTGGGGGGCCCTATCGAGCAGTACTTC | CASSLGGPIEQYF
TRBJ1-4 | 17 | . | . | TRBV18 | TGTGCCAGCTCACCACAGGCGGGAGAACCTCATAATGAAAAACTGTTTTTT | CASSPQAGEPHNEKLFF
TRBJ2-7 | 14 | . | once | TRBV10-3 | TGTGCCATCAGTCATACGACAGCAGCCTACGAGCAGTACTTC | CAISHTTAAYEQYF
TRBJ2-5 | 13 | . | . | TRBV14 | TGTGCCAGCAGCCGTCACCTTCAAGAGACCCAGTACTTC | CASSRHLQETQYF
TRBJ1-3 | 15 | . | . | TRBV9 | TGTGCCAGCAGCGTAGACAGGGTATCTGGAAACACCATATATTTT | CASSVDRVSGNTIYF
TRBJ2-7 | 12 | . | . | TRBV5-4 | TGTGCCAGCAGCTGGGCCCTCGGCGAGCAGTACTTC | CASSWALGEQYF
TRBJ1-2 | 12 | . | . | TRBV30 | TGTGCCTGGACCCCGGGACCCGGGAGCTACACCTTC | CAWTPGPGSYTF
TRBJ1-4 | 15 | TRBD1 | . | TRBV10-3 | TGTGCCATCAGTGACCCGGGACAGGGGGATGAAAAACTGTTTTTT | CAISDPGQGDEKLFF
TRBJ1-1 | 15 | TRBD1 | . | TRBV6-5 | TGTGCCAGCAGTTCCCGGACAGGGGGGGGCACTGAAGCTTTCTTT | CASSSRTGGGTEAFF
TRBJ2-1 | 15 | . | . | TRBV15 | TGTGCCACCAGCGTACGAAGGGGGGCCCACAATGAGCAGTTCTTC | CATSVRRGAHNEQFF
TRBJ1-4 | 15 | . | . | TRBV28 | TGTGCCAGCAGTTTCCAAGTCTCAACTAATGAAAAACTGTTTTTT | CASSFQVSTNEKLFF
TRBJ1-1 | 14 | TRBD1 | . | TRBV19 | TGTGCCAGTAGGAGGGGACAGGCGGGCCCTGAAGCTTTCTTT | CASRRGQAGPEAFF
TRBJ2-6 | 14 | . | . | TRBV11-2 | TGTGCCAGCAGTCCCATTTCTGGGGCCAACGTCCTGACTTTC | CASSPISGANVLTF